These 18 T cell receptor beta chains share one sample of origin, sequenced in a study of blood T cell repertoires in COVID-19. Assay used: immunoSEQ multiplex PCR; TCRdb lists only in-frame clones, some missing. The sample contains about 68,000 clones, more than 70% of which appear only once. The sequenced sample consisted of peripheral blood. These receptors all stem from a woman aged 55-75 years with acute or convalescent COVID-19.

This CDR3 reads CASSSGTGATEAFF. The CDR3 DNA reads TGTGCCAGCAGTTCCGGGACAGGGGCCACTGAAGCTTTCTTT. The V call is TRBV27, the J call TRBJ1-1, with TRBD1 identical over 10 bases. The CDR3 covers 14 residues. Per germline, CDR1 MNHEY and CDR2 SMNVEV (reference sequence). With 4 bases clipped from V and 4 bases from J, the junction kept 3 bases outside the gene matches.

The V and J genes are TRBV30 and TRBJ1-3; 7 bases map to TRBD1. Per the germline V gene, CDR1 is GTSNPN and CDR2 is SVGIG (reference sequence). V was pared by 5 bases and J by 4 bases, with 5 bases of the junction left unmatched. CDR3 length: 13 amino acids. The CDR3 reads CAWSDRLGNTIYF. The CDR3 nucleotides read TGTGCCTGGTCGGACAGGCTCGGAAACACCATATATTTT.

The V gene is TRBV27, the J gene TRBJ2-3; D possibly corresponds to TRBD1 (6 bases). Germline-derived CDR1 and CDR2 are MNHEY and SMNVEV (reference sequence). The CDR3 extends over 18 amino acids. V was clipped by 2 bases and J by 2 bases, with 20 bases between them. The CDR3 region is CASSLRRQVYRDTDTQYF. In nucleotides, the CDR3 is TGTGCCAGCAGTTTAAGGCGACAGGTTTATAGAGACACAGATACGCAGTATTTT.

The CDR3 reads CASSSTLGTGDYGYTF. CDR3 in DNA: TGTGCCAGCAGCTCTACTTTGGGGACAGGGGACTATGGCTACACCTTC. J is TRBJ1-2 and V is TRBV5-5; 10 bases map to TRBD1. CDR3 size: 16 residues. Trimming removed 3 bases from V and 3 bases from J; junction bases left unmatched: 8. Germline V gene lookup returns CDR1 SGHKS and CDR2 YYEKEE (reference sequence).

The chain links TRBV27 to TRBJ2-5; tentative D call: TRBD1 (5 bases). This CDR3 is built from 15 residues. Trimming removed 6 bases at V and 1 base at J, with 15 bases between. Germline loops: CDR1 MNHEY, CDR2 SMNVEV (reference sequence). This chain's CDR3 is CASSPTAPPQETQYF. DNA for the CDR3: TGTGCCAGCAGCCCGACAGCACCACCCCAAGAGACCCAGTACTTC.

This chain uses TRBV28 with TRBJ1-2; possibly TRBD1 for D (6 bases). The CDR3 has 14 amino acids. CDR1 and CDR2 (germline): MDHEN, SYDVKM. Between the trimmed V and J ends, which lost 8 bases and 4 bases, there was a span of 17 bases. This CDR3 reads CASETGSGSYGYTF. The CDR3 DNA follows: TGTGCCAGCGAAACAGGGAGCGGGAGCTATGGCTACACCTTC.

The chain couples TRBV3-1 (or the pseudogene TRBV3-2) to TRBJ2-5, with 8 bases fitting TRBD2. This CDR3 is 14 amino acids long. J gave up 5 bases and V 1 base, and 3 bases lay outside the gene matches. CDR1 is LGHDT and CDR2 is YNNKEL in the germline V gene (reference sequence). In nucleotides, the CDR3 is TGTGCCAGCAGCCAAGGAGCGGGGGATGAGACCCAGTACTTC. Translated: CASSQGAGDETQYF.

The chain joins TRBV6-5 to TRBJ2-7; 8 nucleotides align to TRBD2. J gave up 6 bases and V 2 bases, and 9 bases lay outside the gene matches. Germline values: CDR1 MNHEY, CDR2 SVGAGI. The CDR3 is made up of 15 amino acids. CDR3 sequence reads: CASSYAERGSREQYF. DNA for the CDR3: TGTGCCAGCAGTTACGCCGAGCGGGGGTCTCGCGAGCAGTACTTC.

The chain joins TRBV7-3 to TRBJ2-6, with D possibly being TRBD1 (6 bases). The V and J ends lost 3 bases and 0 bases respectively, with 12 bases between them. Germline CDR1 and CDR2: SGHTA and FQGTGA. The CDR3 contains 17 residues. Written as DNA, the CDR3 is TGTGCCAGCAGCTTGACAGGAACCGCCTCTGGGGCCAACGTCCTGACTTTC. Translation: CASSLTGTASGANVLTF.

The V gene is TRBV2, the J gene TRBJ1-1; a possible D gene is TRBD1 (6 bases). Germline V gene lookup returns CDR1 SNHLY and CDR2 FYNNEI. V lost 10 bases to trimming and J lost 0 bases, with 15 bases between them. The CDR3 consists of 14 residues. CDR3 amino acids: CATSPGHMNTEAFF. Written as DNA, the CDR3 is TGTGCCACGAGTCCGGGACACATGAACACTGAAGCTTTCTTT.

The chain is built from TRBV5-1 and TRBJ1-1; TRBD1 aligns across 7 bases. The J segment lost 0 bases and the V segment lost 0 bases, leaving 8 bases of the junction unmatched. Germline CDR1 and CDR2: SGHRS and YFSETQ. The CDR3 runs to 17 residues. Here the CDR3 reads CASSLASDRIMNTEAFF. The CDR3 DNA reads as TGCGCCAGCAGCTTGGCTTCGGACAGGATCATGAACACTGAAGCTTTCTTT.

This chain connects TRBV6-2 or TRBV6-3 to TRBJ1-1, with a possible D match to TRBD1 (5 bases). The CDR3 is 15 residues long. The germline CDR1 and CDR2 sequences are MNHEY and SVGEGT. V shed 0 bases and J shed 3 bases, with 11 bases lying between them. This CDR3 reads CASSYSEGEDTEAFF. The CDR3 nucleotides read TGTGCCAGCAGTTACTCAGAAGGGGAGGACACTGAAGCTTTCTTT.

This chain links TRBV3-1 (or the pseudogene TRBV3-2) with TRBJ2-5; a possible D gene is TRBD1 (5 bases). With 4 bases removed from V and 5 bases from J, the gap between germline ends came to 17 bases. This CDR3 is 15 amino acids long. Germline V gives CDR1 LGHDT, CDR2 YNNKEL (reference sequence). CDR3 sequence: CASSPLGVERETQYF. The CDR3 DNA reads as TGTGCCAGCAGCCCATTAGGGGTGGAACGGGAGACCCAGTACTTC.

Comment on this clone: At the DNA level, this CDR3 is encoded by other sequences in the same sample as well. V gene TRBV6-5 combines with J gene TRBJ1-2; D is possibly TRBD1 (6 bases). The germline gives CDR1 MNHEY, CDR2 SVGAGI. The length of the CDR3 is 14 residues. Trimming pared 2 bases from V and 4 bases from J, leaving 11 bases between. The CDR3 bases are TGTGCCAGCAGTTACGGCGGACAGCCCTATGGCTACACCTTC. Translating it yields CASSYGGQPYGYTF.

The V gene is TRBV6-5, the J gene TRBJ2-2; TRBD1 matches 11 bases. J was trimmed by 5 bases and V by 5 bases; bases with no gene match: 4. The germline CDR1 and CDR2 sequences are MNHEY and SVGAGI. The CDR3 runs 15 residues. CDR3 sequence: CASSPGTGGTGELFF. Written as DNA, the CDR3 is TGTGCCAGCAGTCCAGGGACAGGGGGGACCGGGGAGCTGTTTTTT.

The V gene is TRBV14, the J gene TRBJ2-1; D possibly corresponds to TRBD1 (6 bases). V dropped 3 bases and J dropped 0 bases, with 15 bases sitting between them. Per germline, CDR1 SGHDN and CDR2 FVKESK. The CDR3 is made up of 17 amino acids. The DNA of the CDR3 is TGTGCCAGCAGCCATGTACAGGGTTCGAGCTCCTACAATGAGCAGTTCTTC. It yields the protein CASSHVQGSSSYNEQFF.

The chain joins TRBV3-1 (or the pseudogene TRBV3-2) to TRBJ2-7; 8 nucleotides align to TRBD1. Germline V gene data show CDR1 as LGHDT and CDR2 as YNNKEL (reference sequence). The V and J ends lost 4 bases and 2 bases, in that order; junction bases with no gene match: 4. The CDR3 is 14 residues long. CDR3 amino acids: CASSPWTGTYEQYF. CDR3 in DNA: TGTGCCAGCAGCCCGTGGACAGGGACCTACGAGCAGTACTTC.

The chain uses TRBV2 and TRBJ1-2; 7 positions match TRBD1. V lost 3 bases to trimming and J lost 8 bases; unmatched junction nucleotides: 9. This CDR3 spans 14 amino acids. The germline gives CDR1 SNHLY, CDR2 FYNNEI. The CDR3 is CASSEGTVGFGYTF. The CDR3 DNA sequence: TGTGCCAGCAGTGAGGGGACAGTGGGATTCGGCTACACCTTC.